The rows below give T cell receptor beta chains drawn from one sample of a study of shared clonotypes between healthy human individuals. Here immunoSEQ multiplex PCR was the method, and the copy in TCRdb shows in-frame clones only, minus some. The table lists 2 million to 2.5 million clones, around 92% of them singletons, with around 0.4% in the top ten. Sequences were obtained from naive CD4+ T cells from PBMCs. The receptors stem from a man in his late teens or twenties in good health. Some clones in this sample may be carry-over from other donors' samples. CDR3s include the opening cysteine and the closing phenylalanine or tryptophan. The D gene is left open where the match is weak. For some rows the clone size is stated as once, few or many, or as a class when expanded; others skip it.

clone size	D gene	V gene	J gene	CDR3 protein	CDR3 DNA
.	TRBD1	TRBV2	TRBJ1-6	CASRIKDRASSPLHF	TGTGCCAGCAGGATTAAGGACAGGGCATCTTCACCCCTCCACTTT
.	TRBD2	TRBV4-2	TRBJ2-3	CASSPRLREGRTDTQYF	TGTGCCAGCAGTCCCCGCTTGCGGGAGGGCCGCACAGATACGCAGTATTTT
.	.	TRBV4-1	TRBJ1-5	CASSHPGQSINQPQHF	TGCGCCAGCAGCCATCCCGGACAGTCTATCAATCAGCCCCAGCATTTT
.	TRBD1	TRBV28	TRBJ1-5	CASSSFRRTGFYPQHF	TGTGCCAGCAGTAGTTTCCGGAGGACAGGGTTTTATCCCCAGCATTTT
.	TRBD2	TRBV6-5	TRBJ2-1	CASSPSGRRNEQFF	TGTGCCAGCAGTCCTAGCGGGAGAAGGAATGAGCAGTTCTTC
.	TRBD1	TRBV10-2	TRBJ2-7	CASSESGQGHEQYF	TGCGCCAGCAGTGAGTCTGGACAGGGGCACGAGCAGTACTTC
once	TRBD1	TRBV18	TRBJ2-5	CASSATGDQGTQYF	TGTGCCAGCTCGGCGACAGGGGACCAGGGGACCCAGTACTTC
.	.	TRBV19	TRBJ1-5	CASSLKPSVQPQHF	TGTGCCAGTAGTCTGAAGCCCTCCGTTCAGCCCCAGCATTTT
once	.	TRBV5-6	TRBJ2-7	CASSYPGEQYF	TGTGCCAGCAGCTACCCGGGCGAGCAGTACTTC
few	.	TRBV5-1	TRBJ2-1	CASSPPNNEQFF	TGCGCCAGCAGCCCCCCTAACAATGAGCAGTTCTTC
.	.	TRBV15	TRBJ2-7	CATAPSGPSYEQYF	TGTGCCACAGCACCGTCAGGGCCGTCCTACGAGCAGTACTTC
.	TRBD1	TRBV28	TRBJ1-6	CASRATGLNSPLHF	TGTGCCAGCAGGGCGACAGGGCTCAATTCACCCCTCCACTTT
.	TRBD2	TRBV29-1	TRBJ2-1	CSVVVTSGRGGGSYNEQFF	TGCAGCGTTGTAGTGACTAGCGGGAGGGGTGGCGGCTCCTACAATGAGCAGTTCTTC
once	.	TRBV19	TRBJ1-4	CASSRNIGEKLFF	TGTGCCAGTAGTAGGAACATCGGGGAAAAACTGTTTTTT
.	TRBD2	TRBV4-2	TRBJ2-7	CASSQDLAGPYEQYF	TGTGCCAGCAGCCAAGATCTAGCGGGGCCCTACGAGCAGTACTTC
.	.	TRBV10-3	TRBJ2-5	CAIRQSGGKRETQYF	TGTGCCATCAGACAGTCAGGAGGGAAGAGGGAGACCCAGTACTTC
.	.	TRBV11-2	TRBJ2-5	CASGQAGTRGGTQYF	TGTGCCAGCGGACAGGCCGGGACTAGGGGGGGGACCCAGTACTTC
.	.	TRBV5-1	TRBJ1-4	CASSLEQNSATNEKLFF	TGCGCCAGCAGCTTGGAACAAAACTCTGCAACTAATGAAAAACTGTTTTTT
.	.	TRBV4-3	TRBJ2-7	CASSQVGTGAHEQYF	TGCGCCAGCAGCCAAGTGGGAACCGGGGCCCACGAGCAGTACTTC
few	.	TRBV7-3	TRBJ1-1	CASSFGKDTEAFF	TGTGCCAGCAGCTTTGGGAAGGACACTGAAGCTTTCTTT
.	TRBD2	TRBV5-1	TRBJ2-1	CASSLNSGSQEQFF	TGCGCCAGCAGCTTAAATAGCGGGAGTCAGGAGCAGTTCTTC